The 25 T cell receptor beta chains listed next were all sequenced from one sample in a study of CD8 T cells in ankylosing spondylitis. TCRdb redid the calling of the 5' RACE reads with MiXCR, one entry per CDR3 protein. Here the sample spans approximately 220,000 distinct CDR3 sequences, around a quarter being singletons. The sample taken for sequencing was blood, either unsorted or a sorted T cell fraction (not recorded which). These receptors all stem from a male donor with ankylosing spondylitis or in good health (not recorded which).

This clonotype came up many times. The chain uses TRBV12-3 or TRBV12-4 and TRBJ1-4, with D perhaps TRBD1 (6 bases). V was pared by 3 bases and J by 7 bases, with 9 bases between. The CDR3 sequence is 13 residues long. The CDR3 spells CASSLGGGEKLFF. CDR3 coding DNA: TGTGCCAGCAGTTTGGGAGGGGGTGAAAAACTGTTTTTT.

Ten or more counts support this clonotype. The chain carries TRBV12-3 or TRBV12-4 and TRBJ1-5; D is ambiguous. V was shortened by 5 bases and J by 7 bases, with 12 bases between the two germline ends. CDR3 length: 13 residues. The chain's CDR3 is CASSPGTIQPQHF. DNA of the CDR3: TGTGCCAGCAGTCCGGGAACCATCCAGCCCCAGCATTTT.

This clonotype was detected many times. V gene TRBV20-1 combines with J gene TRBJ2-2; TRBD2 matches at 10 bases. Losses at the gene ends were 6 bases for V and 6 bases for J; bases not matched to a gene: 10. Germline assignment: CDR1 DFQATT and CDR2 SNEGSKA (reference sequence). The CDR3 length is 15 residues. CDR3 coding DNA: TGCAGTGCCAGGGACAGCGGGAGGGCGGCCGGGGAGCTGTTTTTT. Translating it yields CSARDSGRAAGELFF.

Worth noting for this clonotype: A much larger clonotype is one base distant, so this may be a read error. The J gene is TRBJ1-1, the V gene TRBV20-1; no clear D. V lost 0 bases and J 0 bases, leaving 5 bases between the germline ends. Germline CDR1 is DFQATT and CDR2 is SNEGSKA (reference sequence). The CDR3 has 13 amino acids. DNA for the CDR3: TGCAGTGCTAGAGAGTGTCTGAACACTGAAGCTTTCTTT. Protein sequence: CSARECLNTEAFF.

This clonotype was observed a few times. V and J are TRBV12-3 or TRBV12-4 and TRBJ2-3; TRBD2 matches 9 bases. Trimming cost V 3 bases and J 4 bases; bases outside gene matches: 5. The CDR3 totals 15 residues. The CDR3 DNA sequence: TGTGCCAGCAGTTTTGCGGGAGGGAGGGCAGATACGCAGTATTTT. It is translated as CASSFAGGRADTQYF.

In this sample, this clonotype turned up a few times. The gene calls are TRBV6-5 and TRBJ1-2, with TRBD1 identical over 7 bases. The CDR3 is made up of 15 amino acids. The germline CDR1 and CDR2 sequences are MNHEY and SVGAGI. J lost 7 bases, V lost 2 bases, and 10 bases had no gene match. CDR3 in amino acids: CASSYPTGTLGGYTF. CDR3 sequence (DNA): TGTGCCAGCAGTTACCCGACAGGGACCCTCGGTGGCTACACCTTC.

This clonotype was counted many times. This chain links TRBV20-1 with TRBJ2-1; D is perhaps TRBD2 (6 bases). The length of the CDR3 is 12 residues. Germline V gives CDR1 DFQATT, CDR2 SNEGSKA (reference sequence). V gave up 3 bases and J gave up 8 bases, with 11 bases separating them. DNA for the CDR3: TGCAGTGCTAGTGGAGGAGGGGATGAGCAGTTCTTC. Translated, it gives CSASGGGDEQFF.

This clonotype came up many times. The chain has TRBV5-6 and TRBJ1-1, with D possibly matching TRBD1 (5 bases). V lost 0 bases, J lost 0 bases, and 12 bases lay in between. The germline gives CDR1 SGHDT, CDR2 YYEEEE. The CDR3 is 16 amino acids. As DNA, the CDR3 is TGTGCCAGCAGCTTGGGGGGGACGGGGATGAACACTGAAGCTTTCTTT. This sequence encodes CASSLGGTGMNTEAFF.

This clonotype was seen many times. The V gene is TRBV11-2, the J gene TRBJ1-4, with D perhaps matching TRBD1 (5 bases). The CDR3 is 14 residues long. Deletions cut 5 bases from V and 7 bases from J, with 14 bases between. CDR1 and CDR2 from the germline V gene are SGHAT and FQNNGV. The CDR3 DNA reads TGTGCCAGCAGCCCCCGGGACGGAGTTGAAAAACTGTTTTTT. This translates into CASSPRDGVEKLFF. Full variable domain (missing parts from reference TRBV11-2 and TRBJ1-4): EAGVAQSPRYKIIEKRQSVAFWCNPISGHATLYWYQQILGQGPKLLIQFQNNGVVDDSQLPKDRFSAERLKGVDSTLKIQPAKLEDSAVYLCASSPRDGVEKLFFGSGTQLSVL.

This clonotype was observed at least ten times. This rearrangement joins TRBV6-6 to TRBJ2-3; 7 bases map to TRBD1. J gave up 7 bases and V 8 bases, and 6 bases lay outside the gene matches. CDR1 and CDR2 from the germline V gene are MNHNY and SVGAGI (reference sequence). The CDR3 sequence is 12 residues long. CDR3 residues: CASGTAINTQYF. The CDR3 DNA sequence: TGTGCCAGCGGGACAGCGATAAATACGCAGTATTTT.

The genes are TRBV9 and TRBJ1-4, with 7 nucleotides matching TRBD1. V was pared by 1 base and J by 4 bases, with 7 bases of the junction left unmatched. CDR1 is SGDLS and CDR2 is YYNGEE in the germline V gene. The CDR3 consists of 16 residues. CDR3 amino acids: CASSVNSGQHNEKLFF. The CDR3, as DNA: TGTGCCAGCAGCGTAAATTCGGGACAGCATAATGAAAAACTGTTTTTT.

Here the CDR3 reads CASSQEAAGGVQYF. The DNA for the CDR3 is TGCGCCAGCAGCCAAGAGGCGGCAGGGGGGGTTCAGTACTTC. The J gene is TRBJ2-4, the V gene TRBV4-1; D is possibly TRBD1 or TRBD2 (7 bases each). The CDR3 covers 14 residues. V was cut by 0 bases and J by 11 bases, with 14 bases left in between. CDR1 and CDR2 from the germline V gene are MGHRA and YSYEKL.

This clonotype was recorded at least ten times. The V and J genes are TRBV4-2 and TRBJ2-3; TRBD1 agrees at 7 bases. With 4 bases clipped from V and 2 bases from J, the junction kept 9 bases outside the gene matches. Germline values: CDR1 LGHNA, CDR2 YNFKEQ. The CDR3 length is 16 residues. The CDR3, as DNA: TGTGCCAGCAGCCGAACGACAGGGCACTACACAGATACGCAGTATTTT. It translates to CASSRTTGHYTDTQYF.

In this sample, this clonotype turned up many times. The chain is built from TRBV12-3 or TRBV12-4 and TRBJ1-4; no reliable D call. This CDR3 is 14 amino acids long. V lost 5 bases to trimming and J lost 7 bases, with 14 bases between them. The CDR3 here is CASSQRQSGEKLFF. The CDR3 region has the DNA TGTGCCAGCAGTCAACGACAATCGGGTGAAAAACTGTTTTTT.

Worth noting for this clonotype: A much more abundant neighbour one base away suggests this may be a read error. The rearrangement uses TRBV7-8 and TRBJ1-2, with D perhaps TRBD1 (6 bases). This CDR3 is 15 amino acids long. Per the germline V gene, CDR1 is SGHVS and CDR2 is FQNEAQ. The CDR3 sequence: CVSSLGGQKSYGYTF. As DNA, the CDR3 is TGTGTCAGCAGCCTTGGGGGACAAAAAAGCTATGGCTACACCTTC.

This chain connects TRBV6-5 to TRBJ2-3; 12 positions agree with TRBD2. Germline CDR1 is MNHEY and CDR2 is SVGAGI. The CDR3 length is 17 residues. With 4 bases clipped from V and 1 base from J, the junction kept 6 bases outside the gene matches. CDR3 region: CASSWGSSGRGTDTQYF. The CDR3 bases are TGTGCCAGCAGTTGGGGATCTAGCGGGAGGGGCACAGATACGCAGTATTTT.

This chain uses TRBV7-6 with TRBJ2-1, with D perhaps given as TRBD1 or TRBD2 (5 bases each). The V end lost 2 bases, the J end lost 2 bases, and 13 bases lay between the germline ends. The CDR3 totals 16 residues. Germline values: CDR1 SGHVS, CDR2 FNYEAQ. CDR3 residues: CASSLLARGPYNEQFF. The CDR3 DNA reads as TGTGCCAGCAGCTTATTAGCACGGGGACCCTACAATGAGCAGTTCTTC.

This clonotype was detected ten times or more. This chain uses TRBV6-5 with TRBJ2-1; TRBD2 aligns across 11 bases. V was pared by 2 bases and J by 2 bases, with 5 bases of the junction left unmatched. Germline V gene lookup returns CDR1 MNHEY and CDR2 SVGAGI. CDR3 length: 17 amino acids. Written as DNA, the CDR3 is TGTGCCAGCAGTTACCAGGGGACTAGCGGACCCTACAATGAGCAGTTCTTC. This gives the protein CASSYQGTSGPYNEQFF.

The V call is TRBV5-1, the J call TRBJ2-1; 12 bases are a match to TRBD2. V was pared by 5 bases and J by 7 bases, with 7 bases of the junction left unmatched. This CDR3 comprises 15 residues. Germline V lookup: CDR1 SGHRS, CDR2 YFSETQ. The CDR3 DNA is TGCGCCAGCAGGCTAGCGGGAGGGGTTCCGAATGAGCAGTTCTTC. It specifies CASRLAGGVPNEQFF.

This clonotype was recorded many times. V usage is TRBV12-3 or TRBV12-4 and J usage is TRBJ2-3; D is uncertain. V dropped 6 bases and J dropped 4 bases, with 8 bases sitting between them. The CDR3 covers 12 residues. The CDR3 sequence is CASSKTADTQYF. The CDR3 DNA sequence: TGTGCCAGCAGCAAAACAGCAGATACGCAGTATTTT.

The rearrangement joins TRBV20-1 to TRBJ2-2, with D hard to call. Germline CDR1 DFQATT, CDR2 SNEGSKA (reference sequence). V gave up 0 bases and J gave up 1 base, with 9 bases separating them. This CDR3 comprises 15 residues. CDR3 nucleotides: TGCAGTGCTAGAGATCGCAGGAGGAACACCGGGGAGCTGTTTTTT. Its translation is CSARDRRRNTGELFF.

Ten or more counts support this clonotype. The chain links TRBV12-3 or TRBV12-4 to TRBJ2-3, with D maybe TRBD1 (6 bases). The V end was cut by 5 bases, the J end by 0 bases, with 12 bases between. The CDR3 runs to 15 residues. CDR3 nucleotides: TGTGCCAGCAGTGGACAGTTCTTTAGCACAGATACGCAGTATTTT. It specifies CASSGQFFSTDTQYF.

The rearrangement links TRBV20-1 to TRBJ1-1; D uncertain. The V gene's germline CDR1 is DFQATT and CDR2 SNEGSKA (reference sequence). The CDR3 sequence is 15 residues long. CDR3 nucleotide sequence: TGCCGCCCTGTTTCGACGTCCCTCATGAACACTGAAGCTTTCTTT. Its translation: CRPVSTSLMNTEAFF.

This clonotype was detected only a few times. This sequence joins TRBV29-1 and TRBJ2-3; D unclear. Germline loops: CDR1 SQVTM, CDR2 ANQGSEA. The CDR3 totals 11 residues. Trimming took off 5 bases at V and 8 bases at J, with 11 bases between the two ends. The CDR3 nucleotides are TGCAGCGTTCCGAGGATGGGTACGCAGTATTTT. Protein sequence: CSVPRMGTQYF.

This rearrangement joins TRBV10-3 to TRBJ2-5, with D tentatively TRBD2 (5 bases). The CDR3 totals 16 residues. The germline gives CDR1 ENHRY, CDR2 SYGVKD. Between the trimmed V and J ends, which lost 2 bases and 2 bases, there was a span of 15 bases. In DNA form, the CDR3 reads TGTGCCATCAGTGAGCTCTCCCGGGATAAGCAAGAGACCCAGTACTTC. Amino acid sequence: CAISELSRDKQETQYF.